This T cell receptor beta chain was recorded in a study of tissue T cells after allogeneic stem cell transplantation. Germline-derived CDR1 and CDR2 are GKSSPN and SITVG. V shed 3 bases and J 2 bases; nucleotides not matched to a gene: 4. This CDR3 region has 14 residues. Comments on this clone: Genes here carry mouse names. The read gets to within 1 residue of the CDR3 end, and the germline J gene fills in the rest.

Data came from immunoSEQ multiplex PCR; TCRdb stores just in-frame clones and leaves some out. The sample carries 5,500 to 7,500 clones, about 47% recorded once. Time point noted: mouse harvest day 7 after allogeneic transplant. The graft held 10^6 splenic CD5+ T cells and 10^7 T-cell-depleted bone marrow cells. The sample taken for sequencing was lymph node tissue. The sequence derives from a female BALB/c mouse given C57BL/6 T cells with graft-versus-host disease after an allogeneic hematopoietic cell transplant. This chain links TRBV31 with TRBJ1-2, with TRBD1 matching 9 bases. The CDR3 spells CAWSTGTGNSDYTF. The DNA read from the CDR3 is TGTGCCTGGAGCACCGGGACAGGGAACTCCGACTACACC.